A single sample is the source of the 11 T cell receptor beta chains below, sequenced in a study of T-cell memory formation after mild COVID-19 (dated by TCRdb to the early 2020s). To prepare the library, 5' RACE was applied. This sample was sequenced with an Illumina NovaSeq 6000. TCRdb took the public reads, trimmed them with fastp at Q25, ran MiXCR for clone calling and kept in-frame beta chains. Identical CDR3 protein sequences are pooled into one entry, listed with their most common genes and DNA. The sample includes about 340,000 distinct CDR3 sequences, with roughly 20% observed a single time. Around 20% of the sample is held by the ten biggest clonotypes. The sample consisted of PBMCs or a T cell subset sorted from them (not recorded which). Receptors originate from a man between 18 and 29 years old who had mild COVID-19 (a few samples of this study predate the infection). The sample titles of this study are shuffled in the database, so cell type and time point are left out; the donor was told from shared clones.

The genes are TRBV12-5 and TRBJ2-1; D is uncertain. This CDR3 comprises 11 residues. V was pared by 7 bases and J by 7 bases, with 8 bases between. Per germline, CDR1 LGHNT and CDR2 FRNRAP. This CDR3 reads CASEVGNEQFF. The CDR3 coding sequence is TGTGCTAGTGAGGTGGGAAATGAGCAGTTCTTC.

The chain combines TRBV5-6 with TRBJ2-7; a weak D match, TRBD2 (5 bases). V was shortened by 1 base and J by 3 bases, with 8 bases between the two germline ends. The CDR3 length is 13 residues. Germline lookup yields CDR1 SGHDT and CDR2 YYEEEE. The CDR3 sequence: CASSLYGNYEQYV. In DNA, the CDR3 is TGTGCCAGCAGCTTGTACGGGAACTACGAGCAGTACGTC.

This clonotype was recorded at least ten times. The chain combines TRBV5-1 with TRBJ2-1, with 9 bases matching TRBD1. The CDR3 has 14 residues. The germline V gene has CDR1 SGHRS and CDR2 YFSETQ. The junction had 3 bases not matched to a gene; V was cut back by 4 bases and J by 4 bases. CDR3 sequence reads: CASSQGTGYNEQFF. CDR3 DNA sequence: TGCGCCAGCAGCCAAGGGACAGGGTACAATGAGCAGTTCTTC.

This clonotype came up a few times. The chain uses TRBV5-1 and TRBJ2-5; perhaps D is TRBD1 or TRBD2 (5 bases each). The CDR3 is 14 residues long. Between the trimmed V and J ends, which lost 4 bases and 2 bases, there was a span of 12 bases. Germline CDR1 reads SGHRS; CDR2 reads YFSETQ. The CDR3 region has the DNA TGCGCCAGCAGCCGTCAGGGAGAACAAGAGACCCAGTACTTC. Protein: CASSRQGEQETQYF.

The chain has TRBV9 and TRBJ2-1; no clear D gene. V lost 1 base and J lost 7, with 15 bases in between. Germline lookup yields CDR1 SGDLS and CDR2 YYNGEE. This CDR3 comprises 15 residues. This CDR3 is CASSVIGSGRNEQFF. CDR3 in DNA: TGTGCCAGCAGCGTAATTGGTTCGGGCCGGAATGAGCAGTTCTTC.

This chain uses TRBV4-1 with TRBJ2-7; 7 bases map to TRBD1. Losses at the gene ends were 4 bases for V and 0 bases for J; bases not matched to a gene: 9. The CDR3 is 16 amino acids. Germline CDR1 is MGHRA and CDR2 is YSYEKL. As DNA, the CDR3 is TGCGCCAGCAGCCCCCGACAGGGCGAGAGCTCCTACGAGCAGTACTTC. This sequence encodes CASSPRQGESSYEQYF.

In the case of this clonotype: An end of the junction does not agree with germline; a read error may underlie this. J is TRBJ2-1 and V is TRBV12-3 or TRBV12-4; TRBD2 matches at 8 bases. This CDR3 is 15 amino acids long. The CDR3 here is CDSSPTAGGPKEQFF. DNA for the CDR3: TGTGACAGCAGTCCTACCGCGGGGGGACCCAAGGAGCAGTTCTTC.

CDR3 region: CASSLESRAEAFF. In nucleotides, the CDR3 is TGTGCCAGCAGCTTAGAAAGCCGCGCTGAAGCTTTCTTT. This chain links TRBV11-2 with TRBJ1-1; D ambiguous. The germline gives CDR1 SGHAT, CDR2 FQNNGV. V lost 0 bases, J lost 6 bases, and 8 bases lay in between. CDR3 length: 13 residues.

This clonotype has just a few counts. V gene TRBV7-2 combines with J gene TRBJ2-3, with D perhaps matching TRBD2 (6 bases). CDR1 is SGHTA, CDR2 FQGNSA, per germline. The CDR3 length is 14 residues. V was clipped by 5 bases and J by 4 bases, with 13 bases between them. This chain's CDR3 is CASSPHGGSDTQYF. As DNA, the CDR3 is TGTGCCAGCAGCCCTCACGGAGGGTCAGATACGCAGTATTTT.

This clonotype has only a few counts. CDR3 in DNA: TGTGCCAGCAGTTTAGTCGGGACAGACTATGGCTACACCTTC. Residues: CASSLVGTDYGYTF. The J gene is TRBJ1-2, the V gene TRBV12-3 or TRBV12-4, with 7 bases that match TRBD1. J gave up 3 bases and V 1 base, and 2 bases lay outside the gene matches. The CDR3 length is 14 residues.

This chain uses TRBV7-2 with TRBJ2-7; TRBD2 matches at 8 bases. The germline CDR1 and CDR2 sequences are SGHTA and FQGNSA. The CDR3 loop spans 14 amino acids. With V trimmed by 0 bases and J by 3 bases, 1 base remained unmatched. This CDR3 reads CASSLASGVYEQYF. The DNA for the CDR3 is TGTGCCAGCAGCTTAGCTAGCGGGGTCTACGAGCAGTACTTC.